This is a list of T cell receptor beta chains from one sample in a study of identical twins. TCRdb ran MiXCR on the 5' RACE reads and lists one entry per CDR3 protein. The sample contains 690,000 or so distinct CDR3 sequences, 8.5% to 9.5% of which appear only once. This same sample was also part of a study on yellow fever vaccine responses in identical twins.

The specimen was PBMCs. The receptors come from a woman aged 18-29 years in good health. CDR3s include the opening cysteine and the closing phenylalanine or tryptophan. Fields, in order: J gene, V gene, clone size, CDR3 protein. Where a row states a size, it is once, few, many or the class of an expanded clone; other rows omit it.

j_call: TRBJ2-1; v_call: TRBV20-1; clone_size: few; cdr3_aa: CSATSDWEQSVSYNEQFF
j_call: TRBJ2-1; v_call: TRBV12-3/TRBV12-4; clone_size: few; cdr3_aa: CASTNRGTTNEQFF
j_call: TRBJ2-1; v_call: TRBV20-1; clone_size: few; cdr3_aa: CSAMFTINNEQFF
j_call: TRBJ2-1; v_call: TRBV29-1; clone_size: NA; cdr3_aa: CSLRAASYNEQFF
j_call: TRBJ2-2; v_call: TRBV11-2; clone_size: many; cdr3_aa: CASSLVPTGLAGNTGELFF
j_call: TRBJ2-7; v_call: TRBV4-2; clone_size: NA; cdr3_aa: CASSRGRGGREQYF
j_call: TRBJ2-7; v_call: TRBV29-1; clone_size: many; cdr3_aa: CSVGQVPYEQYF
j_call: TRBJ2-7; v_call: TRBV20-1; clone_size: many; cdr3_aa: CSARDIQQYEQYF
j_call: TRBJ2-2; v_call: TRBV11-2; clone_size: NA; cdr3_aa: CASSLVARPGELFF
j_call: TRBJ2-7; v_call: TRBV28; clone_size: few; cdr3_aa: CATRNPGSYEQYF
j_call: TRBJ1-1; v_call: TRBV7-9; clone_size: NA; cdr3_aa: CALPGPLGNTEAFF
j_call: TRBJ2-2; v_call: TRBV20-1; clone_size: few; cdr3_aa: CSARDPGQTGELFF
j_call: TRBJ1-4; v_call: TRBV20-1; clone_size: few; cdr3_aa: CSAGRDRGSRNEKLFF
j_call: TRBJ2-7; v_call: TRBV30; clone_size: NA; cdr3_aa: CAWSVGTGDIEQYF
j_call: TRBJ2-5; v_call: TRBV18; clone_size: NA; cdr3_aa: CASSWGGSRQETQYF
j_call: TRBJ2-5; v_call: TRBV7-9; clone_size: NA; cdr3_aa: CASSLGLLLGETQYF
j_call: TRBJ1-1; v_call: TRBV27; clone_size: few; cdr3_aa: CASSSHQQGVNTEAFF
j_call: TRBJ2-1; v_call: TRBV5-1; clone_size: NA; cdr3_aa: CASSGGSGRAVGEQFF
j_call: TRBJ2-3; v_call: TRBV7-9; clone_size: NA; cdr3_aa: CANSLGGPTDTQYF
j_call: TRBJ1-5; v_call: TRBV10-3; clone_size: NA; cdr3_aa: CAISETGGDGNQPQHF
j_call: TRBJ2-2; v_call: TRBV6-5; clone_size: many; cdr3_aa: CASSLGTANTGELFF
j_call: TRBJ2-5; v_call: TRBV6-1; clone_size: many; cdr3_aa: CASSPRDSRTQYF
j_call: TRBJ2-1; v_call: TRBV6-4; clone_size: NA; cdr3_aa: CASSGEGTSDYNEQFF
j_call: TRBJ2-1; v_call: TRBV29-1; clone_size: many; cdr3_aa: CSVELAVAQGGYNEQFF
j_call: TRBJ2-1; v_call: TRBV2; clone_size: many; cdr3_aa: CASSGLAGGLYDYNEQFF
j_call: TRBJ1-2; v_call: TRBV12-3/TRBV12-4; clone_size: many; cdr3_aa: CASSLARQGLDGYTF
j_call: TRBJ2-1; v_call: TRBV7-2; clone_size: few; cdr3_aa: CASSPTRYNEQFF
j_call: TRBJ2-7; v_call: TRBV18; clone_size: few; cdr3_aa: CASSLPVQGDLYEQYF
j_call: TRBJ2-7; v_call: TRBV3-1; clone_size: NA; cdr3_aa: CASSTGTETYEQYF
j_call: TRBJ2-7; v_call: TRBV12-3/TRBV12-4; clone_size: many; cdr3_aa: CASSFGGVRSSEQYF
j_call: TRBJ2-1; v_call: TRBV27; clone_size: NA; cdr3_aa: CASSKGGYSYNEQFF
j_call: TRBJ2-6; v_call: TRBV7-2; clone_size: few; cdr3_aa: CASINRGRGANVLTF
j_call: TRBJ2-1; v_call: TRBV20-1; clone_size: many; cdr3_aa: CSALGLAGVGNEQFF
j_call: TRBJ2-1; v_call: TRBV29-1; clone_size: NA; cdr3_aa: CSVEKTGLAVANEQFF
j_call: TRBJ1-1; v_call: TRBV29-1; clone_size: many; cdr3_aa: CSVSDRGKDTEAFF
j_call: TRBJ1-1; v_call: TRBV6-5; clone_size: few; cdr3_aa: CASSYSTGGMAEAFF
j_call: TRBJ2-7; v_call: TRBV7-9; clone_size: few; cdr3_aa: CASSPLPGFYEQYF
j_call: TRBJ1-1; v_call: TRBV6-2/TRBV6-3; clone_size: NA; cdr3_aa: CASSYHVGVDWRYDTEAFF
j_call: TRBJ1-1; v_call: TRBV11-2; clone_size: NA; cdr3_aa: CASSFQRQAFEAFF
j_call: TRBJ2-2; v_call: TRBV7-9; clone_size: many; cdr3_aa: CASSSERTGELFF
j_call: TRBJ1-1; v_call: TRBV9; clone_size: NA; cdr3_aa: CASSVRAALNTEAFF
j_call: TRBJ1-1; v_call: TRBV7-9; clone_size: many; cdr3_aa: CASSPGTGGLNTEAFF
j_call: TRBJ2-1; v_call: TRBV4-1; clone_size: many; cdr3_aa: CASSLGNPRTGTGSHNEQFF
j_call: TRBJ2-7; v_call: TRBV5-1; clone_size: few; cdr3_aa: CASSSSMIDREGGRYEQYF
j_call: TRBJ2-3; v_call: TRBV2; clone_size: NA; cdr3_aa: CALSRGTSGGRGTDTQYF
j_call: TRBJ2-3; v_call: TRBV5-1; clone_size: few; cdr3_aa: CASSSDTLNTDTQYF
j_call: TRBJ1-2; v_call: TRBV6-1; clone_size: few; cdr3_aa: CASLSRTLLNYGYTF
j_call: TRBJ2-4; v_call: TRBV12-3/TRBV12-4; clone_size: many; cdr3_aa: CASSLSLAKNIQYF
j_call: TRBJ2-6; v_call: TRBV15; clone_size: few; cdr3_aa: CATSGGGVSGANVLTF